A single sample gave rise to the 17 T cell receptor beta chains below, sequenced in a study of blood T cell repertoires in COVID-19. The assay was immunoSEQ multiplex PCR, and TCRdb's table has in-frame clones only and misses some. The sample holds around 300,000 clones, 86% seen once. Sequencing was performed on peripheral blood. The source of these receptors is a woman in her 30s with active or convalescent COVID-19.

The chain joins TRBV5-1 to TRBJ2-2; TRBD1 might be the D (6 bases). Germline assignment: CDR1 SGHRS and CDR2 YFSETQ. This CDR3 comprises 15 residues. Trimming left V 3 bases short and J 0 bases short, with 9 bases between. CDR3 in amino acids: CASSSQGPNTGELFF. In DNA, the CDR3 is TGCGCCAGCAGCTCGCAGGGGCCGAACACCGGGGAGCTGTTTTTT.

V and J are TRBV6-6 and TRBJ2-1, with D possibly being TRBD1 (6 bases). The V gene lost 6 bases and the J gene lost 0 bases, with 6 bases spanning the gap. The CDR3 is made up of 13 amino acids. The germline V gene encodes CDR1 MNHNY and CDR2 SVGAGI (reference sequence). The CDR3 bases are TGTGCCAGCAGCAGGGGCTCCTACAATGAGCAGTTCTTC. Translated, it gives CASSRGSYNEQFF.

This clone occurred a few times. The rearrangement links TRBV30 to TRBJ1-2; D perhaps matches TRBD1 (5 bases). The length of the CDR3 is 15 residues. CDR1 is GTSNPN, CDR2 SVGIG, per germline (reference sequence). V was shortened by 2 bases and J by 1 base, with 14 bases between the two germline ends. The CDR3: CAWSQGSTYNYGYTF. Here the CDR3 DNA reads TGTGCCTGGAGTCAGGGCTCCACCTATAACTATGGCTACACCTTC.

This chain connects TRBV9 to TRBJ2-5; TRBD2 agrees at 8 bases. The CDR3 extends over 16 amino acids. Germline CDR1 is SGDLS and CDR2 is YYNGEE. J lost 2 bases, V lost 4 bases, and 10 bases had no gene match. CDR3 coding DNA: TGTGCCAGCAGCCCCCGGGGGGCGGGGGGTCAAGAGACCCAGTACTTC. Its translation is CASSPRGAGGQETQYF. The full variable domain, its missing parts supplied by reference TRBV9 and TRBJ2-5, is DSGVTQTPKHLITATGQRVTLRCSPRSGDLSVYWYQQSLDQGLQFLIQYYNGEERAKGNILERFSAQQFPDLHSELNLSSLELGDSALYFCASSPRGAGGQETQYFGPGTRLLVL.

This clone was observed a handful of times. This chain uses TRBV15 with TRBJ2-4, with TRBD1 as a possible D gene (6 bases). V was pared by 0 bases and J by 3 bases, with 9 bases between. The CDR3 has 15 amino acids. Germline lookup yields CDR1 LNHNV and CDR2 YYDKDF (reference sequence). The CDR3 spells CATSRDRDNKNIQYF. In DNA form, the CDR3 reads TGTGCCACCAGCAGAGATAGGGACAACAAAAACATTCAGTACTTC.

This chain connects TRBV7-3 to TRBJ2-3; TRBD2 is a possible D gene (6 bases). The CDR3 runs to 16 residues. Per germline, CDR1 SGHTA and CDR2 FQGTGA. Deletions cut 4 bases from V and 0 bases from J, with 14 bases between. The CDR3 nucleotides are TGTGCCAGCAGCTCCCACGGGGGAACTAGCACAGATACGCAGTATTTT. Its protein product is CASSSHGGTSTDTQYF.

This rearrangement joins TRBV6-5 to TRBJ2-3; 7 bases are shared with TRBD2. The CDR3 is 14 amino acids. Germline values: CDR1 MNHEY, CDR2 SVGAGI. The V and J ends lost 8 bases and 2 bases, in that order; junction bases with no gene match: 7. The CDR3: CASYFGGNTDTQYF. CDR3 sequence (DNA): TGTGCCAGCTATTTCGGGGGGAACACAGATACGCAGTATTTT.

The V call is TRBV13, the J call TRBJ1-2; 7 bases agree with TRBD1. The CDR3 covers 12 residues. Per the germline V gene, CDR1 is PRHDT and CDR2 is FYEKMQ (reference sequence). Trimming at V came to 5 bases and at J to 8 bases, leaving 5 bases not matched to a gene. The CDR3 is CASSPGDSGYTF. DNA for the CDR3: TGTGCCAGCAGCCCCGGGGACAGCGGCTACACCTTC.

J is TRBJ1-2 and V is TRBV18, with TRBD1 as a possible D gene (5 bases). Germline V CDR1 and CDR2: KGHSH, LQKENI. The V and J ends lost 0 bases and 0 bases respectively, with 8 bases between them. The CDR3 consists of 15 residues. The CDR3 reads CASSPPAGTNYGYTF. The DNA of the CDR3 is TGTGCCAGCTCACCACCGGCAGGGACTAACTATGGCTACACCTTC.

V gene TRBV2 combines with J gene TRBJ1-6; D gene uncertain. This CDR3 has 13 residues. Between the trimmed V and J ends, which lost 6 bases and 6 bases, there was a span of 9 bases. The germline V gene encodes CDR1 SNHLY and CDR2 FYNNEI. The DNA for the CDR3 is TGTGCCAGCAGCCCCGGGAGTAATTCACCCCTCCACTTT. It encodes CASSPGSNSPLHF. The full variable domain, its missing parts supplied by reference TRBV2 and TRBJ1-6, is EPEVTQTPSHQVTQMGQEVILRCVPISNHLYFYWYRQILGQKVEFLVSFYNNEISEKSEIFDDQFSVERPDGSNFTLKIRSTKLEDSAMYFCASSPGSNSPLHFGNGTRLTVT.

V gene TRBV5-1 combines with J gene TRBJ2-1, with 8 bases that match TRBD2. With 1 base clipped from V and 8 bases from J, the junction kept 2 bases outside the gene matches. This CDR3 comprises 13 residues. CDR1 is SGHRS, CDR2 YFSETQ, per germline. CDR3 sequence: CASSLPGGHEQFF. The DNA of the CDR3 is TGCGCCAGCAGCTTGCCGGGGGGGCATGAGCAGTTCTTC.

The gene calls are TRBV6-2 or TRBV6-3 and TRBJ1-6, with a weak D call TRBD1 (6 bases). Trimming took off 3 bases at V and 7 bases at J, with 7 bases between the two ends. The CDR3 spans 13 residues. Germline values: CDR1 MNHEY, CDR2 SVGEGT. The chain's CDR3 is CASSYQGNSPLHF. The DNA for the CDR3 is TGTGCCAGCAGTTATCAGGGGAATTCACCCCTCCACTTT.

The chain couples TRBV28 to TRBJ2-7; tentative D call: TRBD2 (6 bases). This CDR3 is 14 amino acids long. Trimming left V 9 bases short and J 7 bases short, with 22 bases between. Germline CDR1 MDHEN, CDR2 SYDVKM. The CDR3 reads CASSDGTGATEQYF. The CDR3 coding sequence is TGTGCCAGTTCAGACGGGACGGGAGCTACGGAGCAGTACTTC.

The chain carries TRBV7-2 and TRBJ1-1; no reliable D call. Germline CDR1 reads SGHTA; CDR2 reads FQGNSA. This CDR3 region has 15 residues. The V end lost 1 base, the J end lost 5 bases, and 14 bases lay between the germline ends. The CDR3 coding sequence is TGTGCCAGCAGCTTAGGGGCCACCCCACGGACTGAAGCTTTCTTT. Translation: CASSLGATPRTEAFF.

On this clone: This may stem from a read error, because a much larger clone lies one nucleotide away. The sample contains more than one DNA sequence encoding this CDR3. The rearrangement uses TRBV7-9 and TRBJ2-2; 8 bases are shared with TRBD2. Trimming cost V 5 bases and J 4 bases; bases outside gene matches: 3. This CDR3 has 14 residues. Per germline, CDR1 SEHNR and CDR2 FQNEAQ (reference sequence). The DNA for the CDR3 is TGTGCCAGCAGCCGGGGGGGTAGCACCGGGGAGCTGTTTTTT. Translated, it gives CASSRGGSTGELFF.

The chain is built from TRBV9 and TRBJ2-1, with 9 nucleotides matching TRBD1. Trimming removed 3 bases from V and 2 bases from J; junction bases left unmatched: 6. Germline CDR1 SGDLS, CDR2 YYNGEE. This CDR3 is built from 16 residues. CDR3 amino acids: CASSGQGQGTYNEQFF. CDR3 nucleotide sequence: TGTGCCAGCAGCGGCCAGGGACAGGGCACCTACAATGAGCAGTTCTTC.

The sample holds one count of this clone. This chain uses TRBV3-1 (or the pseudogene TRBV3-2) with TRBJ1-5; possibly TRBD1 for D (5 bases). Germline CDR1 reads LGHDT; CDR2 reads YNNKEL (reference sequence). The CDR3 extends over 13 amino acids. Trimming removed 3 bases at V and 5 bases at J, with 8 bases between. The CDR3 sequence: CASSQGRDQPQHF. The CDR3, as DNA: TGTGCCAGCAGCCAGGGCAGGGATCAGCCCCAGCATTTT.